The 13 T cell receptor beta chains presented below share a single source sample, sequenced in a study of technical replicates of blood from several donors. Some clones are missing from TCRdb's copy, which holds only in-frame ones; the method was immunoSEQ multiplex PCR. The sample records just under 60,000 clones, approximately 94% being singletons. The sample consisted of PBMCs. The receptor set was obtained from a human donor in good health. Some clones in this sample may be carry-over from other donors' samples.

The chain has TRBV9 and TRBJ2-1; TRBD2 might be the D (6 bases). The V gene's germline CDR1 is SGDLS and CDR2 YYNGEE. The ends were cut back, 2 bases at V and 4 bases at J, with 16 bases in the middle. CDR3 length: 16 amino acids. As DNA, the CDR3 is TGTGCCAGCAGCGTCGACATCCTAGCGCCTTACAATGAGCAGTTCTTC. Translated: CASSVDILAPYNEQFF. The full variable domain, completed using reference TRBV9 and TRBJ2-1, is DSGVTQTPKHLITATGQRVTLRCSPRSGDLSVYWYQQSLDQGLQFLIQYYNGEERAKGNILERFSAQQFPDLHSELNLSSLELGDSALYFCASSVDILAPYNEQFFGPGTRLTVL.

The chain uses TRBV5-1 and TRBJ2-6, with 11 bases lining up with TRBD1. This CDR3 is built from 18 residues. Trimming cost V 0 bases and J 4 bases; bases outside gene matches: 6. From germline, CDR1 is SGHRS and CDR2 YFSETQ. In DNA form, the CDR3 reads TGCGCCAGCAGCTTGGCAGGGACAGGGGGGTCCGGGGCCAACGTCCTGACTTTC. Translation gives CASSLAGTGGSGANVLTF. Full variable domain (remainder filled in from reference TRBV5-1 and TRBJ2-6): KAGVTQTPRYLIKTRGQQVTLSCSPISGHRSVSWYQQTPGQGLQFLFEYFSETQRNKGNFPGRFSGRQFSNSRSEMNVSTLELGDSALYLCASSLAGTGGSGANVLTFGAGSRLTVL.

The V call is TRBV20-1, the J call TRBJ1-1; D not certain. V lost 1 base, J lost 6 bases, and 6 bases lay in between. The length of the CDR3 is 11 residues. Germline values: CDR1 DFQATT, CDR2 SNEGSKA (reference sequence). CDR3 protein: CSARGGAEAFF. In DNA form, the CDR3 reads TGCAGTGCTAGAGGTGGAGCTGAAGCTTTCTTT.

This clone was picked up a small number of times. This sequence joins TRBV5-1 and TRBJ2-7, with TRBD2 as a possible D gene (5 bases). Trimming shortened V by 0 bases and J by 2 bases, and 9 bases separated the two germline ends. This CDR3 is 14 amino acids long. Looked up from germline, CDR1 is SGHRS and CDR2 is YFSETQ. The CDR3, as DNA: TGCGCCAGCAGCTTGGCCGGACTCCCCTACGAGCAGTACTTC. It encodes CASSLAGLPYEQYF.

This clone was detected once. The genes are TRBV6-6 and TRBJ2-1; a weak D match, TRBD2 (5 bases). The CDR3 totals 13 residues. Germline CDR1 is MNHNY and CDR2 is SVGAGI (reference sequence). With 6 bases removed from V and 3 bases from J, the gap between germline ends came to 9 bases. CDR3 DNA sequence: TGTGCCAGCAGACTAGTAGGCTACAATGAGCAGTTCTTC. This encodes CASRLVGYNEQFF.

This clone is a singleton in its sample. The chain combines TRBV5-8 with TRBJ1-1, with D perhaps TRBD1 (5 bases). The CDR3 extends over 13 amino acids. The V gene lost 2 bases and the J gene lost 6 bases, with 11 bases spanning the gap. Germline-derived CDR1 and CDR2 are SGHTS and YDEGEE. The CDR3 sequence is CASSFQGNPEAFF. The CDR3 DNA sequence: TGTGCCAGCAGCTTCCAGGGAAACCCTGAAGCTTTCTTT.

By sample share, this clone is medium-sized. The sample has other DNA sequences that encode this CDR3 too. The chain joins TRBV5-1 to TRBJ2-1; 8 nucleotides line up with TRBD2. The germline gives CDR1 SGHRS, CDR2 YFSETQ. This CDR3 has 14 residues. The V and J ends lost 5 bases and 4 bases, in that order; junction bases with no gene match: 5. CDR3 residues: CASSSSGGYNEQFF. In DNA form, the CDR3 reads TGCGCCAGCAGTTCGAGCGGGGGTTACAATGAGCAGTTCTTC.

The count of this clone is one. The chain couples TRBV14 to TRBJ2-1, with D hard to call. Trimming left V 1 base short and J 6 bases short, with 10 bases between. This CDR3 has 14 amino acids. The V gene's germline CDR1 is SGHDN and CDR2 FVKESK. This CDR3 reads CASSQGLGLNEQFF. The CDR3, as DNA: TGTGCCAGCAGCCAAGGACTTGGCCTCAATGAGCAGTTCTTC.

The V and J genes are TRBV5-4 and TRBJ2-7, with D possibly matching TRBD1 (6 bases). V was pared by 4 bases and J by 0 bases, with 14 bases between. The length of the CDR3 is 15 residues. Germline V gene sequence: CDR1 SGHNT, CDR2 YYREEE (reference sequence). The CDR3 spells CASSLGQRGSYEQYF. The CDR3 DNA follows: TGTGCCAGCAGCCTTGGACAGCGAGGCTCCTACGAGCAGTACTTC.

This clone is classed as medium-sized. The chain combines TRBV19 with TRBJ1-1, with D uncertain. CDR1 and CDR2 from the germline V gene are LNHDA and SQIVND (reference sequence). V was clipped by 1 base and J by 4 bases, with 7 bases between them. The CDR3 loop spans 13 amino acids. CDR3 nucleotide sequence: TGTGCCAGTAGTATAGGGGGAGGCACTGAAGCTTTCTTT. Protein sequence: CASSIGGGTEAFF.

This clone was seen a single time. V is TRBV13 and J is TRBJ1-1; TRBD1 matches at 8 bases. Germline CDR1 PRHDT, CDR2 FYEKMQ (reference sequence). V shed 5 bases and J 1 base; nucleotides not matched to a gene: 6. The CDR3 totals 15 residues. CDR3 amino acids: CASSAGQGPNTEAFF. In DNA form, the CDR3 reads TGTGCCAGCAGCGCAGGACAGGGTCCGAACACTGAAGCTTTCTTT.

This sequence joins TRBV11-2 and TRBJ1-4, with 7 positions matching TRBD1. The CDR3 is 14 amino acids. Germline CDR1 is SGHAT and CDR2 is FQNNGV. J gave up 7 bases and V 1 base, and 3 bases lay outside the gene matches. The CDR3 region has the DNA TGTGCCAGCAGCTTAGGACAGGGCGCTGAAAAACTGTTTTTT. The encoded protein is CASSLGQGAEKLFF.

Here the CDR3 reads CATSRPGGTETQYF. The CDR3 DNA follows: TGTGCCACCAGCAGACCCGGGGGGACGGAGACCCAGTACTTC. The V call is TRBV15, the J call TRBJ2-5; 7 bases are a match to TRBD2. The CDR3 is made up of 14 amino acids. With V trimmed by 2 bases and J by 5 bases, 5 bases remained unmatched. Per germline, CDR1 LNHNV and CDR2 YYDKDF (reference sequence).